This T cell receptor beta chain was observed in a study of blood T cell repertoires in COVID-19. Study-wide context: From T cells, B-cell-depleted T cells, or PBMCs came the material, which was cDNA or gDNA.

Sequencing used immunoSEQ multiplex PCR; TCRdb keeps in-frame clones, though not all of them. The table lists approximately 470,000 clones, 87% of them singletons. Individuals drawn from 20 to 25 US areas were roughly 18 to 100 years old. The study counted Cohort 3 donors as recovered given two negative PCRs, clearance, or symptom resolution. From germline, CDR1 is SGHRS and CDR2 YFSETQ. The V gene end was trimmed by 3 bases and the J gene end by 7 bases; junction bases not matched to a gene: 7. The CDR3 covers 15 residues. The V gene is TRBV5-1, the J gene TRBJ1-5, with 10 bases identical to TRBD1. The specimen sequenced was PBMCs or T cells enriched from blood (not recorded which). The receptor comes from a woman aged 18-29 years who had recovered from COVID-19. The CDR3 spells CASSWKTGGEQPQHF. The CDR3 DNA is TGCGCCAGCAGCTGGAAGACAGGGGGCGAACAGCCCCAGCATTTT.